The TCR beta chain described here comes from a study of T cell responses to AZD1222 COVID-19 vaccine. Measured with immunoSEQ multiplex PCR; TCRdb has only the in-frame clones, and not every one. The sample includes roughly 140,000 clones, around nine tenths seen only once; the top ten take 4% to 6%. Germline V gene data show CDR1 as SGHNT and CDR2 as YYREEE (reference sequence). Germline trimming cut 0 bases from V and 3 bases from J; bases unmatched to any gene: 9. This CDR3 spans 17 amino acids. The starting material was peripheral blood, obtained on day 0 of AZD1222 vaccination. This sequence joins TRBV5-4 and TRBJ2-3; the match to TRBD1 covers 8 bases. The source of this sequence is an adult in good health. The CDR3 is CASSLVQGAFGTDTQYF. The DNA for the CDR3 is TGTGCCAGCAGCTTGGTTCAGGGGGCTTTCGGTACAGATACGCAGTATTTT.